The rows below give T cell receptor beta chains drawn from one sample of a study of radiotherapy plus CTLA-4 blockade in lung cancer. The method was immunoSEQ multiplex PCR; TCRdb's version includes in-frame clones alone and lacks a portion of them. Of tens of thousands of clones listed, about 70% are singletons. The sample here was peripheral blood, taken from a patient treated with radiotherapy plus ipilimumab. These receptors all come from a human donor with non-small cell lung cancer whose response to radiotherapy plus ipilimumab could not be evaluated. Each CDR3 is given with its conserved first and last residue. The order of the fields is CDR3 length, V gene, D gene, J gene, clone size, CDR3 DNA, CDR3 protein. A D gene is named only where the DNA matches it firmly. Rows may omit the clone size; those that give it use once, few, many or a size class.

length: 15
V: TRBV5-1
D: TRBD1
J: TRBJ1-3
size: few
DNA: TGCGCCAGCAGCTTGGTTGGGACAGCTGGAAACACCATATATTTT
CDR3: CASSLVGTAGNTIYF

length: 11
V: TRBV6-5
D: TRBD1
J: TRBJ1-2
size: -
DNA: TGTGCAGCCGGACAGGCCTCCGGGGGCACCTTC
CDR3: CAAGQASGGTF

length: 16
V: TRBV4-2
D: TRBD2
J: TRBJ2-3
size: -
DNA: TGTGCCAGCAGCCAACAAACTAGCGGGGCCACAGATACGCAGTATTTT
CDR3: CASSQQTSGATDTQYF

length: 15
V: TRBV7-9
D: TRBD1
J: TRBJ1-2
size: few
DNA: TGTGCCAGCAGCCCCTGGGACAGGGGGGCTCGTGGCTACACCTTC
CDR3: CASSPWDRGARGYTF

length: 14
V: TRBV19
D: -
J: TRBJ1-2
size: -
DNA: TGTGCCAGTAGTATACAGGGTTCGAACTATGGCTACACCTTC
CDR3: CASSIQGSNYGYTF

length: 15
V: TRBV27
D: -
J: TRBJ1-3
size: -
DNA: TGTGCCAGCAGTTCCTTAAGGGGCTCTGGAAACACCATATATTTT
CDR3: CASSSLRGSGNTIYF

length: 14
V: TRBV25-1
D: -
J: TRBJ1-1
size: -
DNA: TGTGCCAGCAGGCCCTTGGGGCTGAACACTGAAGCTTTCTTT
CDR3: CASRPLGLNTEAFF

length: 13
V: TRBV27
D: TRBD1
J: TRBJ2-5
size: -
DNA: TGTGCCAGCAGCTCAGGGGGCGTGGAGACCCAGTACTTC
CDR3: CASSSGGVETQYF

length: 14
V: TRBV30
D: -
J: TRBJ2-4
size: -
DNA: TGTGCCTGGAGTGTGGGGGCCGGGGGGAACATTCAGTACTTC
CDR3: CAWSVGAGGNIQYF

length: 14
V: TRBV6-1
D: -
J: TRBJ2-7
size: -
DNA: TGTGCCAGCAGTGTAGAATTTAGTCAGGGCGAGCAGTACTTC
CDR3: CASSVEFSQGEQYF

length: 15
V: TRBV6-6
D: TRBD2
J: TRBJ2-7
size: -
DNA: TGTGCCAGCAGTTACCATAGCGGGAGGAATAACGAGCAGTACTTC
CDR3: CASSYHSGRNNEQYF

length: 13
V: TRBV10-3
D: TRBD1
J: TRBJ1-4
size: -
DNA: TGTGCCACCCACAGGGGCGAAGGCGAAAAACTGTTTTTT
CDR3: CATHRGEGEKLFF

length: 12
V: TRBV5-1
D: -
J: TRBJ2-5
size: few
DNA: TGCGCCAGCAGTGCGTACCAAGAGACCCAGTACTTC
CDR3: CASSAYQETQYF

length: 12
V: TRBV19
D: -
J: TRBJ2-1
size: once
DNA: TGTGCCAGTAGTATAGGGCCCTATGAGCAGTTCTTC
CDR3: CASSIGPYEQFF

length: 14
V: TRBV6-6
D: -
J: TRBJ1-6
size: -
DNA: TGTGCCAGCAGTTACACAGGGTATAATTCACCCCTCCACTTT
CDR3: CASSYTGYNSPLHF

length: 15
V: TRBV2
D: TRBD1
J: TRBJ2-1
size: -
DNA: TGTGCCAGCAGTGAATGGCCAGGGGGTAGTGGTGAGCAGTTCTTC
CDR3: CASSEWPGGSGEQFF